This TCR beta chain emerged from a study of vaccination effects on CD4 cells after COVID-19 (dated by TCRdb to the early 2020s). Study-level background: Participants received two doses of either the BNT162b2 or the mRNA-1273 mRNA SARS-CoV-2 vaccine. SARS-CoV-2 spike-specific CD4+ TCR repertoires from before and after mRNA vaccination were compared in COVID-19 convalescent patients and in infection-naive vaccine recipients. A total of 10 COVID-19 convalescent patients and a few SARS-CoV-2-naive healthy vaccine recipients were included in the full study. Cultures from other donors in the study were sequenced with the Oncomine TCR Beta short-read assay on an Illumina iSeq 100.

V lost 5 bases and J lost 6 bases; the stretch between them is 13 bases long. Reading from cysteine to phenylalanine, the CDR3 counts 13 amino acids. Only CDR3 DNA is held: 39 bases, read in frame from base 1. The study at large found these results: The study was limited by a small number of convalescent patients, and early post-infection timepoints were lacking. In healthy vaccine recipients, vaccine-induced clones were almost all SARS-CoV-2 mono-reactive, with only 1 of 255 cross-reactive with common cold coronaviruses. Clones induced by infection and clones induced by vaccination both contracted markedly at late timepoints after vaccination, which fits with T cell responses waning over time.

The ViraFEST assay stimulated PBMC with viral peptide pools and then used TCR sequencing to identify antigen-specific CD4+ T cell clonotypes by expansion. After around ten days of culture, CD4+ T cells were isolated with the EasySep CD4+ T cell isolation kit. Negative nucleocapsid antibody results before and after vaccination confirmed that the healthy vaccine recipients had no prior SARS-CoV-2 infection. Roughly 2 million PBMC per well were cultured in IMDM with about 5.4% human AB serum, around 9.1 IU/ml IL-2 and gentamicin, plus 10 ug/ml peptides. Half of the culture medium was replaced with fresh IL-2-containing medium on days 3 and 7. Unless noted otherwise, every peptide stimulation condition was cultured in triplicate wells. PBMC were separated from whole blood using Ficoll-Paque Plus gradient centrifugation and were then either cryopreserved at -140C or used fresh. Overlapping peptide pools spanned the spike proteins of SARS-CoV-2 and the common cold coronaviruses HCoV-NL63, HCoV-OC43 and HCoV-229E. The QIAamp micro DNA kit was used to extract genomic DNA from the cultured CD4+ T cells.

Of note for this clone: The specificity of this receptor is unknown. No base quality information exists; no much larger clone differs at one position.

Preparation of the library involved the immunoSEQ multiplex PCR assay. TCR beta CDR3 sequencing was performed on DNA from the cultured, isolated CD4+ T cells. The authors' analysis ran thus. The analysis removed non-productive TCR sequences, trimmed reads to the CDR3 region, and retained only CDR3s that were 7 or more amino acids long. The MANAFEST web app was used to identify antigen-specific clonotypes by comparing expansion in peptide wells with expansion in reference cultures. For clones to be considered positive, expansion at FDR<0.05 versus reference and all other wells, an odds ratio above 5, and a frequency above 0.1% in two replicate wells were required. A clonotype was called cross-reactive if it was significantly expanded both in SARS-CoV-2 spike wells and in at least one common cold coronavirus spike condition. Using the stringdist R package, CDR3 similarity was measured by Levenshtein distance, and unrooted trees were constructed with ape in R 3.6.1. Entries here come from immuneACCESS through TCRdb and include only in-frame sequences with V and J called. Some clones fail to appear in such tables; in the studies checked, an unresolved V gene covers under half of the shortfall, and the cause of the remainder is unknown. From that table come the V and J calls and clone size; the DNA was used to work out D and trimming. Recorded for this sample are 40,000 to 45,000 clones; 65% to 80% of them occurred a single time. 2.9% of the sample is in the top ten clones.

Sequencing used CD4+ T cells from PBMCs cultured with HCoV-NL63 spike peptides, obtained before COVID-19 vaccination. Taken with the paper, the label for cell subset or site translates to: HCoV-NL63 spike overlapping peptide pool stimulation. This TCR was sampled from a human donor who received a COVID-19 vaccine. Recombination connected TRBV12-3 or TRBV12-4 to TRBJ1-2, with the D gene call left open. DNA sequence: TGTGCCAGCAGTCGCCTGACGGTGCATGGCTACACCTTC. It translates as CASSRLTVHGYTF.